This T cell receptor beta chain was found in a study of cytomegalovirus exposure and HLA in healthy donors (dated by TCRdb to 2016 to 2017). About the study as a whole: According to an earlier analysis of around 600 of the donors, about 179 million T cells yielded 117 million unique TCR beta sequences and about 280 Gb of sequence data. Approximately 300 gigabases of sequencing data and around 80 million unique TCR sequences made up an early release that covered approximately 700 HLA-typed donors. Of the roughly 400 genotyped donors, 65% to 90% were placed in the genetic ancestry cluster associated with self-reported Caucasian donors. The aim of the study was to test whether cataloging public T cell receptors could identify signatures of past pathogen exposure. The study profiled the T cell repertoires of around 700 subjects by immunosequencing and related them to cytomegalovirus serostatus. Along with the approximately 700-subject first cohort, a separate validation cohort of over a hundred different subjects was used. To predict cytomegalovirus infection status, the study combined high-throughput TCR immunosequencing, statistical association of individual TCRs with disease status, and machine learning. To study patterns of TCR occurrence, a later analysis re-analyzed previously published TCR beta repertoires from 650 to 750 donors and added high-resolution HLA genotyping. In the later analysis, no new phenotypic data were used to find candidate immune exposures; instead, reliance was placed on TCR beta sequences and their occurrence across donors. In an earlier analysis of around 540 of the donors, high-throughput TCR beta sequencing was used to judge whether each TCR beta V gene segment behaved as functional or pseudogenic. Donor age, sex, ethnicity and CMV serostatus were compiled together with the repertoire data. Genome-wide SNP genotypes for about three fifths of the roughly 700 donors were used in a later genetic analysis, which treated that subset as a discovery cohort. Every discovery cohort repertoire had been produced on one sequencing platform. Both class I and class II loci were covered by HLA typing, at four-digit resolution. Typing coverage varied by locus: about 620-640 donors for A, B, C, DRB1 and DQB1; under 550 for DQA1; some 610 for DPA1; around 490 for DPB1. Five DR-DQ haplotypes were treated as single units for association and clustering because of strong linkage in the cohort. Among over 350 genotyped donors of the cohort, an average of 235,054 unique TCR beta nucleotide sequences were sequenced per donor, roughly 18% of them non-productive. The full study reports these points: In both the original and validation cohorts, the classifier was reported to diagnose cytomegalovirus status with high specificity and sensitivity. In a later analysis, most CMV-associated TCR beta chains were found to appear HLA-restricted, with HLA associations seemingly driven largely by CMV exposure. Strong co-occurrence of HLA alleles, especially DR and DQ, made assigning TCR associations to individual alleles difficult. A few of the identified cytomegalovirus-associated TCR beta chains were confirmed in vitro to be specific for cytomegalovirus antigens. A cluster of highly shared sequence variants was judged likely to be a technical artifact of the sequencing pipeline. In a later genetic analysis, a missense DCLRE1C variant was associated with V-gene and J-gene trimming of TCR beta chains, and the association was replicated in an independent cohort. Specific HLA alleles were associated with 15,000 to 20,000 TCR beta sequences at a false discovery rate of 0.05 in a later analysis. Broadly in line with IMGT annotations, most TCR beta V segments showed up in productive rearrangements about 87% or about 30% of the time in an earlier analysis of about 500 of the donors. Most TCR sequences were seen in very few donors, while some public TCRs were found in many individuals. A total of roughly 160 TCR beta chains were listed by the study as associated with cytomegalovirus. In a later analysis, TCR association rates were found to vary across HLA loci, with the most associated TCRs seen for DRB1 alleles and the fewest for HLA-C alleles. Compared with equally common non-associated chains, HLA-associated TCR beta chains in a later analysis were more clonally expanded and had lower generation probabilities. Because counts were too low, some 17 rarely observed V segments, including chromosome 9 orphons, were excluded from the earlier analysis of several hundred of the donors. Sequencing depth was assumed to be roughly uniform across donors in the presence/absence analyses, though that assumption may not hold. Immune exposure information for the cohort was limited to CMV serostatus. The 87-base-pair reads could not distinguish some IMGT-functional V segments, including TRBV6-2 and TRBV6-3, so those segments were excluded. It was suggested by the authors that the approach could potentially be generalized to other disease states and immunological phenotypes. A later genetic analysis reported fewer N-insertions in productive TCRs among donors in an Asian-associated ancestry cluster than the roughly 670-donor mean. Linkage disequilibrium might explain the correlated functional status among segregating V segments, but an unknown experimental factor could not be excluded. Several of the top co-occurrence clusters appeared to be linked to parvovirus B19, influenza, CMV and Epstein-Barr virus, according to a later analysis. A further reported finding was that TCR beta sequences accurately predicted the HLA-A and HLA-B alleles for most subjects in the first cohort. HLA typing was unavailable for some donors at each locus, so association tests used only the typed subset. Only TCR beta chains were sequenced in this cohort, and the absence of alpha or paired-chain data limited detectable features.

As to this clone: The clone's antigen remains unknown. Base quality data are lacking; no much larger clone is found one base away.

In total, 600 or so healthy bone marrow donors made up the cohort. Cohort members were all nominally healthy when sampled, although unrecorded immune exposures were likely present. The donor tested CMV seronegative and was one of the 352 seronegative cohort members. Each donor provided a peripheral blood sample, and peripheral blood mononuclear cells were used for TCR beta sequencing. The Qiagen DNeasy Blood Extraction Kit was used to extract genomic DNA from the blood cell samples. The germline V gene specifies SGHVS as CDR1 and FQNEAQ as CDR2. Spanning cysteine to phenylalanine, the CDR3 consists of 15 amino acids. The kept DNA is CDR3 alone, 45 bases in frame from the first base. The germline V and J ends show losses of 4 bases and 5 bases respectively, and no gene match explains 8 bases of the junction. The receptor library was made with the immunoSEQ multiplex PCR assay. For the multiplex PCR, a mixture combining 60 forward primers for TCR Vbeta segments and 13 reverse primers for TCR Jbeta segments was used. A multiplex PCR assay on genomic DNA amplified the CDR3 region of rearranged TCR beta genes. On the Illumina HiSeq System, the amplified TCR beta libraries were sequenced as 87-base-pair reads. The paper's data handling went like this. Across the 500 to 850 repertoires, a later analysis counted roughly 77 million unique TCR beta chains, some 11 million of which were shared by at least two donors. Raw reads were error-corrected and collapsed into unique sequences with a nearest-neighbor algorithm that merged closely related sequences to remove PCR and sequencing errors. V, D and J gene segments were assigned by aligning CDR3 sequences to IMGT reference sequences. Each retained sequence needed at least a six-nucleotide match to both a V gene segment and a J gene segment. Rearrangements were called productive when the CDR3 lacked stop codons and stayed in frame with V and J; all others were non-productive. Following IMGT convention, CDR3 was defined as the stretch from the second conserved V-encoded cysteine to the conserved J-encoded phenylalanine. The earlier analysis of 500 to 750 of the donors excluded any sequence lacking an unambiguous match to a single V gene segment. An earlier analysis of approximately 590 of the donors called V segments functional above 56.7% productive rearrangements and segregating when the between-donor standard deviation exceeded 5%. A statistical classification framework was built to diagnose cytomegalovirus status from the catalog of TCR beta chain sequences. In a later analysis, TCR nucleotide sequences were compared against IMGT/GENE-DB human TR gene sequences so that V and J genes could be assigned. In a later analysis, CDR3 sequences and most-parsimonious VDJ recombination scenarios were assigned using the TCRdist pipeline. In a later analysis, each TCR beta chain was defined by its CDR3 amino acid sequence together with its V-gene family, and reads without a unique V-gene family were excluded. In a later analysis, fewer than 600 highly shared, low-generation-probability nucleotide sequences were removed to address suspected cross-contamination and a sequencing artifact. In a later analysis, a clonal expansion index was calculated for each public chain from normalized within-repertoire ranks of inferred template counts. In a later analysis, generation probabilities were computed with a VDJ recombination model fitted to out-of-frame rearrangements, and the resulting probabilities were checked against IGoR. In a later analysis, hypergeometric tests were used to score TCR-TCR, TCR-HLA and TCR-CMV co-occurrence, with a repertoire-size bias correction applied to TCR pairs. False discovery rates were estimated in a later analysis by permuting HLA or CMV assignments 20 times. A later analysis grouped co-occurring TCRs with DBSCAN, adding TCRdist sequence similarity when clustering within HLA-allele-positive subsets. For co-occurrence clustering, repertoires with fewer than 30,000 or more than 120,000 public chains were excluded, along with four or five repertoires with anomalous nucleotide sharing. TCRdb's version of the immuneACCESS table is confined to in-frame rearrangements and falls short of the full clone set. An unresolved V gene accounts for under half of the shortfall where checked; the remainder is of unknown origin. V and J calls and clone size are as listed in that table; D and trimming were resolved from the DNA. The sample contains about 250,000 clones, about four fifths of them found a single time. Of the sample, 0.3% to 0.35% falls within the top ten clones.

This clonotype was obtained from a girl between 2 and 10 years old in good health and CMV-seronegative. The V and J genes are TRBV7-8 and TRBJ2-5, with 9 bases in between that match TRBD1. Material: PBMCs. The nucleotide sequence reads TGTGCCAGCAGCTCCGGGGGGACAGGGTCCGAGACCCAGTACTTC. The translation is CASSSGGTGSETQYF.